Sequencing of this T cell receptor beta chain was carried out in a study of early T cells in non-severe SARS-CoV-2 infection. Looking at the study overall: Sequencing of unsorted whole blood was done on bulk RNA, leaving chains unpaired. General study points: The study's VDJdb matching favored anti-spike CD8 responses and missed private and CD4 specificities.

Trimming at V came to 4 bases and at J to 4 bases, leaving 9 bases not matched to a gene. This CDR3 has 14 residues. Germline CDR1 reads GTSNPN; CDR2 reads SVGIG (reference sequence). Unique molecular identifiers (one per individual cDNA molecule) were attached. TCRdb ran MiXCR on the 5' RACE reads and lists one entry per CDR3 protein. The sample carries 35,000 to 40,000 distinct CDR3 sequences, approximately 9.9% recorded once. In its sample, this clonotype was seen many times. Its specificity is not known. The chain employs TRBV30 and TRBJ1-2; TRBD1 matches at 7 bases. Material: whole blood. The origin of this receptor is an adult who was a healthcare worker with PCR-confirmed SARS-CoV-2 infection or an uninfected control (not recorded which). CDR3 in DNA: TGTGCCTGGAAGGACAAGGGGGCTCTCTATGGCTACACCTTC. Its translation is CAWKDKGALYGYTF.